This T cell receptor beta chain was captured in a study of T cell responses to AZD1222 COVID-19 vaccine. General study results and limits: At 160-218 and 743-854, vaccine-associated CD4 TCRs were dominant, and they spanned spike.

Germline CDR1 LGHNA, CDR2 YNFKEQ. The CDR3 is made up of 17 amino acids. The ends lost 4 bases at V and 3 bases at J; junction bases unmatched: 12. Clones were read by immunoSEQ multiplex PCR, and TCRdb kept only the in-frame ones, dropping some. This table holds under 120,000 clones, 92% found once. Remarks on this clone: Its antigen is unidentified.

Sequencing used peripheral blood, obtained on day 0 of AZD1222 vaccination. The receptor was isolated from an adult in good health. The chain joins TRBV4-2 to TRBJ2-7; 10 bases line up with TRBD2. CDR3 nucleotides: TGTGCCAGCAGCCCCTTCTCGCTAGCGGGGGACCACTACGAGCAGTACTTC. Translation gives CASSPFSLAGDHYEQYF.